This T cell receptor (beta chain) emerged from a study of T cells expressing NK-cell markers. Study-wide points: NKG2C+ dominant clonotype frequencies in 6 or 7 donors were 1.0-7.0% of CD8+ T cells.

On this clonotype itself: Its antigen is not identified.

The cDNA for TCR beta came from 5'RACE template switching with UMIs. TCRdb reprocessed the 5' RACE reads and reports one entry per CDR3 protein, with no DNA. This sample carries approximately 460,000 distinct CDR3 sequences, with about 7.1% going to the ten biggest clones. CDR3 length: 12 residues. In germline, CDR1 is SGDLS, CDR2 YYNGEE. The sample consisted of blood T cells: a sorted CD56 or NKG2C T cell subset, CD4+ or CD8+ T cells, or bulk PBMC T cells (not recorded which). The TCR comes from a woman aged 18 to 75 in good health. The chain uses TRBV9 and TRBJ2-1. The CDR3: CASSTRPDEQFF.